The clone carrying this T cell receptor (beta chain) was observed at least ten times. Its antigen is as yet unknown. Relying on iRepertoire HTBI primers and Arm-PCR of CDR3 regions, the team built TCR beta libraries. MiXCR was run by TCRdb on the multiplex PCR reads, yielding one entry per CDR3 protein. This table holds about 370,000 distinct CDR3 sequences, 15% to 18% found once. Germline CDR1 reads MNHNS; CDR2 reads SASEGT. CDR3 length: 11 residues. Deletions cut 5 bases from V and 14 bases from J, with 15 bases between. The sample belongs to a study of regulatory T cells in long-lasting Graves disease. Whole-study findings and limits: Whereas new patients shared 950 to 1,000 public clonotypes, persistent patients shared more, at 2,500 to 3,500.

The time point is: newly diagnosed GD, antithyroid drugs for less than 3 months. Generation of the TCR library employed RNA extracted from PBMCs. The sequenced sample was peripheral blood mononuclear cells (PBMCs), obtained at new diagnosis, from a patient treated with antithyroid drugs. The genes are TRBV6-1 and TRBJ2-5; TRBD1 might be the D (6 bases). The sequence derives from a female donor with Graves disease. CDR3 coding DNA: TGTGCCAGCAGTCAAGGGGGACGTGGATACTTC. Translated, it gives CASSQGGRGYF.